This TCR beta chain was sequenced for a study of T cell responses to AZD1222 COVID-19 vaccine. Study findings and constraints: Within unmutated variant regions lay the reported targets of nearly half of spike-specific TCRs.

Profiled with immunoSEQ multiplex PCR; TCRdb holds only in-frame clones, not every one. The sample shows over 100,000 clones, 80% to 90% of them seen only once. As to this clone: The antigen remains unidentified.

Germline V gene sequence: CDR1 SGHRS, CDR2 YFSETQ. CDR3 length equals 14 residues. V dropped 4 bases and J dropped 6; count of bases not matched to a gene: 5. This chain links TRBV5-1 with TRBJ2-1; 9 bases agree with TRBD1. Sequencing used peripheral blood, obtained on day 0 of AZD1222 vaccination. The TCR was taken from an adult in good health. In DNA, the CDR3 is TGCGCCAGCAGCAGGGACAGGGCTTCCAATGAGCAGTTCTTC. Protein sequence: CASSRDRASNEQFF. Together with reference TRBV5-1 and TRBJ2-1, the CDR3 gives the full variable domain: KAGVTQTPRYLIKTRGQQVTLSCSPISGHRSVSWYQQTPGQGLQFLFEYFSETQRNKGNFPGRFSGRQFSNSRSEMNVSTLELGDSALYLCASSRDRASNEQFFGPGTRLTVL.